The T cell receptor (beta chain) under discussion was sequenced for a study of CD8 T cells in Susac syndrome. The V gene's germline CDR1 is LGHDT and CDR2 YNNKEL (reference sequence). The CDR3 covers 17 residues. J gave up 2 bases and V 0 bases, and 9 bases lay outside the gene matches. Random hexamers were used to reverse transcribe the RNA input (0.5 to 1 ug). It was immunoSEQ multiplex PCR that amplified TCR beta CDR3 across 54 Vbeta and 13 Jbeta. One entry per CDR3 protein, called by TCRdb with MiXCR from the immunoSEQ multiplex PCR reads. The sample holds 300,000 or so distinct CDR3 sequences, roughly 94% seen once. Negative isolation was used for CD8+ and CD4+ T cells and FACS enrichment for TEMRA cells.

Input material: CD4+ T cells from PBMCs. This chain joins TRBV3-1 and TRBJ2-7; 8 nucleotides agree with TRBD1. The TCR originated in a human donor with multiple sclerosis. CDR3 DNA: TGTGCCAGCAGCCAAGATTGGGGGCCAGGGGGCACCTACGAGCAGTACTTC. It codes for CASSQDWGPGGTYEQYF.